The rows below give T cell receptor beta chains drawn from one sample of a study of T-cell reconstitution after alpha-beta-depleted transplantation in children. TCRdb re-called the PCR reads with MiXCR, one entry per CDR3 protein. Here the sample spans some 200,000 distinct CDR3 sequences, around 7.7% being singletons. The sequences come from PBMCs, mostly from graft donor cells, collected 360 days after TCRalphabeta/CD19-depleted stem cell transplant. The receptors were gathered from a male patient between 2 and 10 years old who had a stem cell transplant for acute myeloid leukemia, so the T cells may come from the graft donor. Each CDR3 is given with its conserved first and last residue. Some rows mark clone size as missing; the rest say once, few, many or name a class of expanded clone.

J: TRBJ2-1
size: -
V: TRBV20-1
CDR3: CSARVRLAGEQFF

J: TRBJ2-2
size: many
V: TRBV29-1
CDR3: CSVARGATGELFF

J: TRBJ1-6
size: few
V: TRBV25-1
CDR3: CASSENWTGHNSPLHF

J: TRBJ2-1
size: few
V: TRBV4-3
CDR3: CASSQGGHLAGAKQFF

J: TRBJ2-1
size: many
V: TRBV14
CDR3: CASSHSGRYIDEQFF

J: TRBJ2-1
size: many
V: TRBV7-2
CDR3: CASSLMGRGSYNEQFF

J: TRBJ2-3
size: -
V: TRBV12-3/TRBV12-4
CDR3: CASSLTTGADTQYF

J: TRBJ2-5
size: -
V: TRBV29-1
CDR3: CSVVGRLVQETQYF

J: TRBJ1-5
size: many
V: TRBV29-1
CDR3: CSVEGTGFNQPQHF

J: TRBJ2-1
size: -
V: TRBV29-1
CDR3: CSVEGRQGGSYNEQFF

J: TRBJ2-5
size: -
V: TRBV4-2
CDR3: CASSQGGGVETQYF

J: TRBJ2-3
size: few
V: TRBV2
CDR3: CASPGGTTDTQYF

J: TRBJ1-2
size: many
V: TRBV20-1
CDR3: CSARDRVNGYTF

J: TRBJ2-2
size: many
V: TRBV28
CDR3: CASSLFVPNTGELFF

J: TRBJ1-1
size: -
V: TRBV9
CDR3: CASSGGDTEAFF

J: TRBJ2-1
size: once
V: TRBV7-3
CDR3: CASGVHMVGGYNEQFF

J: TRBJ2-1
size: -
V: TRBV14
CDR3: CASSRGAESLGYYNEQFF

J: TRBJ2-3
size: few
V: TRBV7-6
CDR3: CASSLGTSGGPRSQYF

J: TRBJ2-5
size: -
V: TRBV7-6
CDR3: CASSDHGQGFSETQYF

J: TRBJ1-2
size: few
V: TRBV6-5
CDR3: CASSYSTGWGGGYTF

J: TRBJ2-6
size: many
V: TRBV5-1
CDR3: CASSLVVGLTPSGANVLTF

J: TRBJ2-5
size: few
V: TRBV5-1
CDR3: CASSFLGTGQETQYF

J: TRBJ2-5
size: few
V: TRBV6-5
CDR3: CASSYSGGSETQYF

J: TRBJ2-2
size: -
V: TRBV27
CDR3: CASRHRNTGELFF

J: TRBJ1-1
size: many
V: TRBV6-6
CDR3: CASGNPGQTDTEAFF

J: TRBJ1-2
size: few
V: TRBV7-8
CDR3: CASSITGDPNYGYTF

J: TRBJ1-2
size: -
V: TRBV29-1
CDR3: CSLRTVSEGYTF

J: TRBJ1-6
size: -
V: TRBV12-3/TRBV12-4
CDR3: CASSLGEKPLHF

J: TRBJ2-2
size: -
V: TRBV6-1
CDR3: CASTKLLNTGELFF

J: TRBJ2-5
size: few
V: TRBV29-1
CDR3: CSVEGWETQYF

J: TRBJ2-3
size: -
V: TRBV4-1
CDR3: CASSQEGNSGSTDTQYF

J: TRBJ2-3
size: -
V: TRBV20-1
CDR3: CSAHSDSSTDTQYF

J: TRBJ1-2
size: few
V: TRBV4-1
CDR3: CASSPFAGGYTF

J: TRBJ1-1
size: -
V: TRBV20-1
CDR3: CSASPSIGTEAFF